The next 16 T cell receptor beta chains were all read from a single sample in a study of cytomegalovirus exposure and HLA in healthy donors. The PCR was carried out with 60 Vbeta primers and 13 Jbeta primers. Profiling relied on immunoSEQ multiplex PCR, and the TCRdb table lists in-frame clones only, not all of them. The sample yields some 170,000 clones, about two thirds seen once. The sample was PBMCs. The receptors here all came from a human donor in good health.

The rearrangement links TRBV18 to TRBJ1-1, with 8 bases aligning to TRBD1. This CDR3 region has 14 residues. Germline values: CDR1 KGHSH, CDR2 LQKENI. Losses at the gene ends were 3 bases for V and 2 bases for J; bases not matched to a gene: 2. CDR3 nucleotide sequence: TGTGCCAGCTCACCCGGACAGGGTAACACTGAAGCTTTCTTT. It yields the protein CASSPGQGNTEAFF.

The V and J genes are TRBV4-2 and TRBJ1-2; no reliable D call. The V end was cut by 0 bases, the J end by 3 bases, with 8 bases between. The CDR3 consists of 14 residues. The germline CDR1 and CDR2 sequences are LGHNA and YNFKEQ. CDR3 loop: CASSQDLQYYGYTF. The CDR3 DNA reads TGTGCCAGCAGCCAAGATTTACAGTACTATGGCTACACCTTC.

This clone was seen only once. The V and J genes are TRBV6-1 and TRBJ2-7; D is possibly TRBD2 (5 bases). Germline-derived CDR1 and CDR2 are MNHNS and SASEGT. The CDR3 covers 14 residues. V dropped 7 bases and J dropped 6 bases, with 19 bases sitting between them. CDR3 loop: CASNEGRLTPEQYF. DNA of the CDR3: TGTGCCAGCAATGAGGGCCGCCTCACCCCCGAGCAGTACTTC.

The chain combines TRBV5-1 with TRBJ1-1; 8 bases are shared with TRBD1. V lost 1 base and J lost 4; bases outside the gene matches: 6. The CDR3 is 15 amino acids. Germline-derived CDR1 and CDR2 are SGHRS and YFSETQ. CDR3 bases: TGCGCCAGCAGCTTGCAACAGGGGGGGGTCACTGAAGCTTTCTTT. This sequence encodes CASSLQQGGVTEAFF.

The chain couples TRBV30 to TRBJ2-7; 9 nucleotides line up with TRBD1. The CDR3 spans 15 residues. Per germline, CDR1 GTSNPN and CDR2 SVGIG (reference sequence). Losses at the gene ends were 5 bases for V and 7 bases for J; bases not matched to a gene: 15. In nucleotides, the CDR3 is TGTGCCTGGGATAATCCCGGGACAGGGACTCGGGAGCAGTACGTC. It yields the protein CAWDNPGTGTREQYV.

This chain connects TRBV5-8 to TRBJ2-7, with 7 bases aligning to TRBD1. This CDR3 comprises 14 residues. The germline CDR1 and CDR2 sequences are SGHTS and YDEGEE. With 4 bases clipped from V and 0 bases from J, the junction kept 4 bases outside the gene matches. The CDR3 DNA sequence: TGTGCCAGCAGCACACAGGGGAACTCCTACGAGCAGTACTTC. Encoded protein: CASSTQGNSYEQYF.

This clone has only a few counts. The gene calls are TRBV5-1 and TRBJ1-2; the match to TRBD1 covers 7 bases. The CDR3 consists of 13 residues. The germline V gene encodes CDR1 SGHRS and CDR2 YFSETQ. Germline trimming cut 4 bases from V and 10 bases from J; bases unmatched to any gene: 10. The CDR3 loop reads CASSQAPGGFYTF. CDR3 nucleotides: TGCGCCAGCAGCCAAGCCCCAGGGGGGTTCTACACCTTC.

This chain connects TRBV9 to TRBJ2-2; the match to TRBD2 covers 10 bases. The CDR3 is made up of 16 amino acids. Germline V lookup: CDR1 SGDLS, CDR2 YYNGEE. The junction had 9 bases not matched to a gene; V was cut back by 4 bases and J by 6 bases. The CDR3 DNA sequence: TGTGCCAGCAGCTTCCCGGGACTAGCGAGTCCCGGGGAGCTGTTTTTT. It codes for CASSFPGLASPGELFF.

This sequence joins TRBV7-7 and TRBJ1-4; D possibly corresponds to TRBD1 (6 bases). The CDR3 length is 13 residues. Germline lookup yields CDR1 SSHAT and CDR2 FNYEAQ (reference sequence). The CDR3 nucleotides are TGTGCTAGCCGCGCGGGGGCGGGTGAAAAACTGTTTTTT. This encodes CASRAGAGEKLFF.

The chain carries TRBV27 and TRBJ1-2, with D maybe TRBD1 (5 bases). CDR1 and CDR2 (germline): MNHEY, SMNVEV (reference sequence). The V end lost 5 bases, the J end lost 4 bases, and 23 bases lay between the germline ends. The CDR3 runs 17 residues. CDR3 sequence (DNA): TGTGCCAGCAGTCGCTCCACCAATACAGGCCTCTCCTATGGCTACACCTTC. This translates into CASSRSTNTGLSYGYTF.

The chain couples TRBV5-1 to TRBJ2-1, with 10 bases lining up with TRBD1. Germline CDR1 and CDR2: SGHRS and YFSETQ. The J segment lost 5 bases and the V segment lost 1 base, leaving 3 bases of the junction unmatched. The CDR3 sequence is 15 residues long. CDR3 sequence: CASSLSDRGNNEQFF. CDR3 nucleotide sequence: TGCGCCAGCAGCTTGTCGGACAGGGGGAACAATGAGCAGTTCTTC.

V usage is TRBV5-4 and J usage is TRBJ2-3; 15 nucleotides match TRBD2. The ends lost 3 bases at V and 6 bases at J; junction bases unmatched: 5. CDR1 SGHNT and CDR2 YYREEE come from the germline V gene (reference sequence). This CDR3 has 16 residues. In nucleotides, the CDR3 is TGTGCCAGCAGCTACGGGACTAGCGGGGGGAGGGATACGCAGTATTTT. It is translated as CASSYGTSGGRDTQYF.

The V and J genes are TRBV7-9 and TRBJ2-1; TRBD2 matches 14 bases. The CDR3 runs to 15 residues. J lost 7 bases, V lost 5 bases, and 4 bases had no gene match. The germline gives CDR1 SEHNR, CDR2 FQNEAQ (reference sequence). The CDR3 sequence: CASSPGLAGENEQFF. The CDR3, as DNA: TGTGCCAGCAGCCCGGGACTAGCGGGGGAAAATGAGCAGTTCTTC.

This clone was seen just once. The chain is built from TRBV6-1 and TRBJ2-7; 11 bases match TRBD1. The CDR3 has 15 amino acids. Germline V CDR1 and CDR2: MNHNS, SASEGT. The ends lost 6 bases at V and 2 bases at J; junction bases unmatched: 6. CDR3 protein: CASSRDRGTAYEQYF. The CDR3 DNA is TGTGCCAGCAGCCGGGACAGGGGGACAGCCTACGAGCAGTACTTC.

A note on this clone: One end of the junction fails to match germline, which may point to a read error. Other DNA sequences in the same sample also yield this CDR3. The chain employs TRBV7-9 and TRBJ1-1; 7 nucleotides agree with TRBD1. CDR3 length: 16 residues. From germline, CDR1 is SEHNR and CDR2 FQNEAQ (reference sequence). The CDR3 spells CASSLVGGSLGTEAFF. The CDR3 DNA reads as TGTGCCAGCAGCTTGGTAGGGGGCAGTTTGGGCACTGAGGCTTTCTTT.

Notes on this clone: In the same sample, other DNA sequences code for this CDR3. The rearrangement uses TRBV5-1 and TRBJ1-3, with a weak D call TRBD1 (6 bases). The CDR3 length is 14 residues. Germline CDR1 is SGHRS and CDR2 is YFSETQ. V was shortened by 4 bases and J by 0 bases, with 8 bases between the two germline ends. The CDR3 is CASSQDSSGNTIYF. The CDR3 DNA follows: TGCGCCAGCAGCCAGGACAGCTCTGGAAACACCATATATTTT.